This T cell receptor beta chain was captured in a study of control samples from healthy donors and cancer patients. With 5 bases removed from V and 1 base from J, the gap between germline ends came to 14 bases. CDR3 size: 15 residues. Germline CDR1 is MNHEY and CDR2 is SMNVEV (reference sequence). Clones were sequenced by immunoSEQ multiplex PCR, and TCRdb holds only the in-frame ones, with some missing. The sample gives 170,000 or so clones, approximately 94% of which show up once; 1.4% is in the top ten. V usage is TRBV27 and J usage is TRBJ1-1; perhaps TRBD1 as D (5 bases). The clonotype comes from a man younger than 45 in good health. The sequenced sample consisted of blood. As DNA, the CDR3 is TGTGCCAGCAGTCATAGACTTCAGGGGAACACTGAAGCTTTCTTT. It yields the protein CASSHRLQGNTEAFF.